This T cell receptor beta chain was sequenced in a study of T-cell reconstitution after alpha-beta-depleted transplantation in children. This clonotype was seen at least ten times. V lost 3 bases and J lost 3, with 14 bases in between. This CDR3 comprises 15 residues. CDR1 and CDR2 (germline): DFQATT, SNEGSKA (reference sequence). Library preparation (for TCRbeta) was performed with unique molecular identifiers. From the PCR reads, TCRdb called clonotypes with MiXCR, one entry per CDR3 protein. There are approximately 83,000 distinct CDR3 sequences in the sample; 7% to 10% occur only once, and more than 6.5% lies in the top ten.

The rearrangement links TRBV20-1 to TRBJ2-2; D tentatively fits TRBD1 or TRBD2 (6 bases each). This TCR derives from a human donor who donated a stem cell graft to a child with congenital amegakaryocytic thrombocytopenia. Sequenced material: PBMCs from the stem cell graft donor, taken from the stem cell graft. The CDR3 DNA reads TGCAGTGCTAGGGGGGCGGGGCGAGACACCGGGGAGCTGTTTTTT. Amino acids: CSARGAGRDTGELFF.